The 11 T cell receptor beta chains listed next were all sequenced from one sample in a study of CD8 T cells in ankylosing spondylitis. Study-wide findings and caveats: A motif in TCR beta, a set of about eight highly homologous variants, appeared characteristic of ankylosing spondylitis blood.

The antigens of these receptors remain unknown. TCRdb processed the 5' RACE reads anew with MiXCR; each CDR3 protein has one entry. Found here are 700,000 to 1,000,000 distinct CDR3 sequences, about 11% of them singletons; the top ten hold more than 0.5%. The sample comprised blood, either unsorted or a sorted T cell fraction (not recorded which). These receptor sequences come from a male donor with ankylosing spondylitis.

Many counts were recorded for this clonotype. J is TRBJ1-1 and V is TRBV4-2; D remains ambiguous. Germline CDR1 LGHNA, CDR2 YNFKEQ. The CDR3 is 14 amino acids. The V and J ends lost 0 bases and 7 bases respectively, with 12 bases between them. In nucleotides, the CDR3 is TGTGCCAGCAGCCAAGATCTCGGAAGGTATGAAGCTTTCTTT. It is translated as CASSQDLGRYEAFF.

This clonotype was observed many times. This chain connects TRBV4-3 to TRBJ2-1; D possibly corresponds to TRBD2 (6 bases). This CDR3 comprises 13 residues. The V and J ends lost 2 bases and 9 bases respectively, with 11 bases between them. The germline gives CDR1 LGHNA, CDR2 YSLEER. CDR3 protein: CASSQRLGGEQFF. The CDR3 bases are TGCGCCAGCAGCCAAAGGTTGGGGGGTGAGCAGTTCTTC.

The V gene is TRBV24-1, the J gene TRBJ2-3; D perhaps matches TRBD2 (5 bases). CDR1 is KGHDR and CDR2 is SFDVKD in the germline V gene. The CDR3 consists of 15 residues. Trimming shortened V by 6 bases and J by 2 bases, and 14 bases separated the two germline ends. The CDR3 loop is CATSPAGGVTDTQYF. The DNA for the CDR3 is TGTGCCACCAGTCCGGCGGGCGGAGTCACAGATACGCAGTATTTT.

This rearrangement joins TRBV29-1 to TRBJ1-4; D remains ambiguous. Germline V gene lookup returns CDR1 SQVTM and CDR2 ANQGSEA. Trimming pared 5 bases from V and 4 bases from J, leaving 11 bases between. This CDR3 region has 13 residues. CDR3 sequence: CSVRRANNEKLFF. CDR3 in DNA: TGCAGCGTTCGCCGAGCTAATAATGAAAAACTGTTTTTT.

The gene calls are TRBV7-9 and TRBJ1-1; the match to TRBD1 covers 9 bases. With 5 bases clipped from V and 5 bases from J, the junction kept 12 bases outside the gene matches. Per germline, CDR1 SEHNR and CDR2 FQNEAQ (reference sequence). CDR3 length: 16 amino acids. The CDR3 protein is CASSLIPTGGETEAFF. The CDR3, as DNA: TGTGCCAGCAGCCTGATACCGACAGGGGGGGAGACTGAAGCTTTCTTT. The whole variable domain, filled in from reference TRBV7-9 and TRBJ1-1, reads DTGVSQNPRHKITKRGQNVTFRCDPISEHNRLYWYRQTLGQGPEFLTYFQNEAQLEKSRLLSDRFSAERPKGSFSTLEIQRTEQGDSAMYLCASSLIPTGGETEAFFGQGTRLTVV.

The rearrangement joins TRBV20-1 to TRBJ2-5; no firm D call. Between the trimmed V and J ends, which lost 2 bases and 1 base, there was a span of 14 bases. The CDR3 runs to 15 residues. Germline values: CDR1 DFQATT, CDR2 SNEGSKA (reference sequence). For the CDR3, the DNA is TGCAGTGCTAGAAGCTCCAGTGGGTCCCAAGAGACCCAGTACTTC. This encodes CSARSSSGSQETQYF.

The rearrangement links TRBV18 to TRBJ2-3; D not resolved. The ends were cut back, 3 bases at V and 2 bases at J, with 9 bases in the middle. CDR1 and CDR2 (germline): KGHSH, LQKENI. CDR3 length equals 14 residues. CDR3 residues: CASSPSSNTDTQYF. CDR3 nucleotides: TGTGCCAGCTCACCCTCTTCCAACACAGATACGCAGTATTTT.

This clonotype was detected many times. The chain is built from TRBV10-3 and TRBJ1-1, with TRBD1 matching over 7 bases. The CDR3 totals 15 residues. The V and J ends lost 4 bases and 3 bases, in that order; junction bases with no gene match: 8. Germline V gene sequence: CDR1 ENHRY, CDR2 SYGVKD. CDR3 protein: CAISVSGGLDTEAFF. The DNA for the CDR3 is TGTGCCATCAGTGTTTCAGGGGGATTAGACACTGAAGCTTTCTTT.

This clonotype was recorded a few times. The chain couples TRBV20-1 to TRBJ1-3, with a possible D match to TRBD1 (5 bases). CDR1 and CDR2 (germline): DFQATT, SNEGSKA (reference sequence). The germline V and J ends were trimmed by 3 bases and 4 bases, with 10 bases remaining between them. The CDR3 covers 13 residues. The CDR3 nucleotides read TGCAGTGCTAGGATGGGACTCGGAAACACCATATATTTT. Its protein product is CSARMGLGNTIYF.

This clonotype was detected once. The chain couples TRBV9 to TRBJ2-7; weak D call: TRBD2 (7 bases). Trimming shortened V by 4 bases and J by 7 bases, and 24 bases separated the two germline ends. Germline loops: CDR1 SGDLS, CDR2 YYNGEE. CDR3 size: 16 residues. The CDR3 loop is CASSPQGLAVGGEQYF. The CDR3, as DNA: TGTGCCAGCAGCCCCCAGGGGCTAGCGGTGGGAGGGGAGCAGTACTTC.

The chain links TRBV20-1 to TRBJ2-2; 7 nucleotides align to TRBD2. With 5 bases clipped from V and 6 bases from J, the junction kept 9 bases outside the gene matches. The CDR3 runs 14 residues. Germline CDR1 DFQATT, CDR2 SNEGSKA (reference sequence). The CDR3 nucleotides read TGCAGTGCTCCTCGGACTAGTCGGCCCGGGGAGCTGTTTTTT. Translating gives CSAPRTSRPGELFF.